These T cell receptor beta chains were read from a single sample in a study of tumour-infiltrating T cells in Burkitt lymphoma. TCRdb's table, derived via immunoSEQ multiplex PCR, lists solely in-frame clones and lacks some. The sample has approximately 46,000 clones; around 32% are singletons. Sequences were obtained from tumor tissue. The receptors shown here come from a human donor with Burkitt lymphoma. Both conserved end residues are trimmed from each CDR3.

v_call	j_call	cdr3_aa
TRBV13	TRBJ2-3	ASSPRPGLAGVDTQY
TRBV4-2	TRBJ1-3	ASSQREGPVSGNTIY
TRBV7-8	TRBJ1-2	ASSLGPPGTHTT
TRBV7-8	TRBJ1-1	ASSFGRKAF
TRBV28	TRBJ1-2	ASSLGLGSYGYT
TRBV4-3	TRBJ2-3	ASSQEGTSGDTQY
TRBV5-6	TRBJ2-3	ASSFLLTGEDTQY
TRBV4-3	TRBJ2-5	ASSQDPSIETQY
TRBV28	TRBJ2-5	ASSFPGQYQETQY
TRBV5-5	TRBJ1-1	ASSLGLVTEAF
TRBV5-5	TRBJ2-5	ASSSQAGGETQY
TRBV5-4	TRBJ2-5	ATSGTGLGQETQY
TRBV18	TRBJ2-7	ASSPTGGQGPYEQY
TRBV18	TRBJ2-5	ASSPPGQRETQY
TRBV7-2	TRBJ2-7	ASSLGLRAGVSYEQY
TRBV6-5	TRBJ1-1	ASTQSTAVGRAF
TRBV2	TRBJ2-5	ARTIRDSQETQY
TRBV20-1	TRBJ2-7	SAGTNREQY
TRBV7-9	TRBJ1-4	ASSPGVQLNEKLF
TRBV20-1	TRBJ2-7	SARAGYEQY
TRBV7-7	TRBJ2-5	ASSLGRTSKETQY
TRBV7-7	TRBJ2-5	ASSPGQGETQY
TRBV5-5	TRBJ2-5	ASSGDQETQY
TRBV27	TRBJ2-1	ASKIAGGPGEQF
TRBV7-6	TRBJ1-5	ASSLGENQPQH
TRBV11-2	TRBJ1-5	ASSLQGDQPQH